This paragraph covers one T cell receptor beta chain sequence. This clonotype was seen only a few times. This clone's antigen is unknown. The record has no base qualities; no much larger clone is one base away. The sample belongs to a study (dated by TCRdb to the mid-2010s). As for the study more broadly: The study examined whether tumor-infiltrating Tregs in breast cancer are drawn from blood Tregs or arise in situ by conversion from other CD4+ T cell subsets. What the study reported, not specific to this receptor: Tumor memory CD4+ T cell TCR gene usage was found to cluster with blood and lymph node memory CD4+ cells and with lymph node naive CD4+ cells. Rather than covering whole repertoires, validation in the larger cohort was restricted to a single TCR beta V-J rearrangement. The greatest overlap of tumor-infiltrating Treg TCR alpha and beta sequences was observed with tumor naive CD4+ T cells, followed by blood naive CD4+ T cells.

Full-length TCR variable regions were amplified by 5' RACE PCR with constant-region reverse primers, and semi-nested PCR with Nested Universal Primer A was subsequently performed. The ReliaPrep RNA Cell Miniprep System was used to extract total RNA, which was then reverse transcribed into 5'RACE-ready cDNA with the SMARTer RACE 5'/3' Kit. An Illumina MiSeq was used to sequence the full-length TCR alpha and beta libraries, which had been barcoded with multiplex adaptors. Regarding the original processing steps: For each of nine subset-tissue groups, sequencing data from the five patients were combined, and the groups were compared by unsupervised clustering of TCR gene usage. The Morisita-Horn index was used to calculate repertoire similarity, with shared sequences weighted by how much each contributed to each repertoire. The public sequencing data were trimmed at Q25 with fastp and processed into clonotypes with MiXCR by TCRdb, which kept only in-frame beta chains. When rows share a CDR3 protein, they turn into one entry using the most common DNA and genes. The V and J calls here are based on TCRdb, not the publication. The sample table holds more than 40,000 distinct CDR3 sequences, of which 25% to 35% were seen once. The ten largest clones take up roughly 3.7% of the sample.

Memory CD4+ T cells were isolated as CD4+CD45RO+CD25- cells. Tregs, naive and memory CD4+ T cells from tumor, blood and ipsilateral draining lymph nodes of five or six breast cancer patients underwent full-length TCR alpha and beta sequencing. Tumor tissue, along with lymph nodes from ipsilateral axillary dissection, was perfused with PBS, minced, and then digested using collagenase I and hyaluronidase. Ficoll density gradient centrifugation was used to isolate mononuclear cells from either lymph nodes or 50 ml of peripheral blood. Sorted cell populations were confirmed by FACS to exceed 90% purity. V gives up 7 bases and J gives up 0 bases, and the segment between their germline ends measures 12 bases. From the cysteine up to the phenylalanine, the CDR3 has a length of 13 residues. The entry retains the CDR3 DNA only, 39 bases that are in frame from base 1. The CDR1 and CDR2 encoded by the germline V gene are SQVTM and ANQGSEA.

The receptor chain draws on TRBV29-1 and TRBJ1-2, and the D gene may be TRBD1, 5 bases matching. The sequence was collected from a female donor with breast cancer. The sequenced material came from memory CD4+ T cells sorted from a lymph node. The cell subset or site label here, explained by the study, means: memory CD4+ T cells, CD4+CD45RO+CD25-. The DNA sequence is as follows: TGCAGCGCCTCCCCAGGGTCTAACTATGGCTACACCTTC. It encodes CSASPGSNYGYTF.